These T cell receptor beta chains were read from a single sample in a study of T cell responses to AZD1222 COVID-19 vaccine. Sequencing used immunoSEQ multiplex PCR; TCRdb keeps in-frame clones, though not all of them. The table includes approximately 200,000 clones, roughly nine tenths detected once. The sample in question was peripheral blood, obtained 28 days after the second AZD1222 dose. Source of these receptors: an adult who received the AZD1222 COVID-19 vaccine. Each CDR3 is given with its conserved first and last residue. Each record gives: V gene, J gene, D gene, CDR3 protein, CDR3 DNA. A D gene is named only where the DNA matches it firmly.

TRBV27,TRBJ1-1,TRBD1,CASKTGANTEAFF,TGTGCCAGCAAAACAGGGGCTAACACTGAAGCTTTCTTT
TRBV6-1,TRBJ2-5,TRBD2,CASSERLAGLEETQYF,TGTGCCAGCAGTGAACGACTAGCGGGATTGGAGGAGACCCAGTACTTC
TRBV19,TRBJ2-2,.,CAGRSMTGNTGELFF,TGTGCCGGGCGCAGTATGACGGGGAACACCGGGGAGCTGTTTTTT
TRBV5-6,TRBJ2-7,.,CASSPGQSYEQYF,TGTGCCAGCAGCCCCGGGCAATCCTACGAGCAGTACTTC
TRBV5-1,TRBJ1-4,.,CASSLEGKGEKLFF,TGCGCCAGCAGCTTGGAAGGGAAGGGGGAAAAACTGTTTTTT
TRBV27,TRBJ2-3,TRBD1,CASSFGGQGTDTQYF,TGTGCCAGCAGTTTTGGGGGACAGGGCACAGATACGCAGTATTTT
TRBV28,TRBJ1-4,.,CASSLSEAEKLFF,TGTGCCAGCAGTTTATCGGAGGCTGAAAAACTGTTTTTT
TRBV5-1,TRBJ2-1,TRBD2,CASSPTRSGSGYNEQFF,TGCGCCAGCAGCCCTACCCGTAGCGGGAGTGGCTACAATGAGCAGTTCTTC
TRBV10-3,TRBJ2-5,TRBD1,CAISEGGQGARETQYF,TGTGCCATCAGTGAGGGTGGACAGGGGGCTAGGGAGACCCAGTACTTC
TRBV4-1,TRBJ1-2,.,CASSQDGRVRYGYTF,TGCGCCAGCAGCCAAGATGGCAGGGTGAGGTATGGCTACACCTTC